This T cell receptor beta chain comes out of a study of OX40 agonist ivuxolimab in advanced cancers. Study-level information: The eligibility criteria allowed prior anti-PD-1, anti-PD-L1 or anti-CTLA-4 therapy, and 40% had some.

Assay used: immunoSEQ multiplex PCR; TCRdb lists only in-frame clones, some missing. The table shows 55,000 to 75,000 clones, with more than 85% occurring only once. Germline V CDR1 and CDR2: LNHDA, SQIVND (reference sequence). The germline V and J ends were trimmed by 7 bases and 8 bases, with 14 bases remaining between them. This CDR3 is 12 amino acids long. This chain joins TRBV19 and TRBJ1-2; the D gene is possibly TRBD1 (6 bases). The sequence came from an adult with an advanced solid tumor such as melanoma, head and neck, liver or kidney cancer. Source: CD4+ or CD8+ T cells sorted from blood, taken in a trial of the OX40 agonist ivuxolimab. The CDR3 region is CASTAGHRGYTF. In DNA form, the CDR3 reads TGTGCCAGTACCGCGGGACACCGGGGCTACACCTTC.